A single TCR beta chain is shown here with its context. It has no known antigen specificity. No per-base quality is available; no much larger clone lies one base away. Clipping removes 8 bases from V and 8 bases from J, with 0 as the unmatched junction base count. Measured from the cysteine to the phenylalanine, the CDR3 is 11 residues long. This entry keeps only the CDR3 DNA: 33 bases, framed from base 1. From a lookup of the germline V gene (reference sequence), CDR1 and CDR2 are LNHDA and SQIVND. These data come from a study of T cells after yellow fever vaccination (dated by TCRdb to the late 2010s). Background for the entire study: The SMART-Seq v4 Ultra Low Input RNA kit was used to prepare libraries from fractions with low cell numbers. Bulk TCR alpha and beta repertoires were sequenced longitudinally to track T-cell clones before and after primary and booster YFV17D yellow fever vaccination. Two healthy male donors, one aged 18 to 30 and one aged 30 to 40 years, made up the cohort. Bulk PBMC replicates and cell subsets were isolated from blood drawn at multiple timepoints before and after both primary and secondary immunization. Study-level results and caveats: After the booster, most clones that had expanded after primary vaccination were detected again (around 96% of CD4 and about 88% of CD8), suggesting broad maintenance of memory. Because the study included only two donors, the extent to which the findings can be generalized is limited. Compared with the primary T-cell response, the secondary T-cell response was faster but weaker, reaching its peak on day 5 rather than on day 15. A small fraction of clonotypes showed up in both the CD4 and CD8 compartments, probably as a result of convergent recombination. Because abundant contaminating clonotypes from the bulk population could be contained in FACS-sorted repertoires, computational filtering was required.

The treatment or condition label here, explained by the study, means: live attenuated yellow fever vaccine strain. At each blood-draw timepoint, two biological replicates of bulk PBMCs were obtained. A standard Ficoll-Paque protocol was used to isolate PBMCs from peripheral blood. TriZol was used to extract RNA from bulk PBMCs, CD4 and CD8 fractions, and dextramer-positive and dextramer-negative fractions. TCR cDNA was made using 5'RACE template switching, a step that added a universal primer site and unique molecular identifiers. Priming for cDNA synthesis came from both the TCR alpha and TCR beta constant segments. Library amplification used two PCR steps, and the second PCR step added sample barcodes and sequencing adapters. Libraries were sequenced on Illumina HiSeq 2500 (2x100 bp) or NovaSeq (2x150 bp). On the study's bioinformatics: Demultiplexing of reads and collapsing into UMI consensus sequences were performed with MIGEC, and V(D)J alignment was carried out with MiXCR. Vaccine-responding clonotypes were identified with edgeR using replicate PBMC samples, with FDR below 0.01 and a log2 fold change above 5 up to day 15 being required. CD4 or CD8 identity was assigned to each bulk clonotype according to whether the clonotype was present at higher abundance in the sequenced CD4 repertoire or the sequenced CD8 repertoire. In TCRdb, the public reads were trimmed at Q25 with fastp and aligned with MiXCR, with productive beta chains retained. Identical CDR3 protein sequences are pooled into one entry, listed with their most common genes and DNA. TCRdb's processing, not the authors' own work, is the source of the V and J calls. The sample table holds hundreds of thousands of distinct CDR3 sequences, of which more than 9% were seen once. Clones ranked in the top ten supply about 15% of the sample.

The receptor was isolated from a man aged 30 to 39 who received the YFV17D yellow fever vaccine. The input for sequencing was PBMCs, taken on the day of the yellow fever booster vaccination. Rearrangement joined TRBV19 to TRBJ1-1; 12 nucleotides in the junction match TRBD1. For the CDR3, the sequence is CASGTGGEAFF. The DNA sequence is given as TGTGCCAGTGGGACAGGGGGCGAAGCTTTCTTT.